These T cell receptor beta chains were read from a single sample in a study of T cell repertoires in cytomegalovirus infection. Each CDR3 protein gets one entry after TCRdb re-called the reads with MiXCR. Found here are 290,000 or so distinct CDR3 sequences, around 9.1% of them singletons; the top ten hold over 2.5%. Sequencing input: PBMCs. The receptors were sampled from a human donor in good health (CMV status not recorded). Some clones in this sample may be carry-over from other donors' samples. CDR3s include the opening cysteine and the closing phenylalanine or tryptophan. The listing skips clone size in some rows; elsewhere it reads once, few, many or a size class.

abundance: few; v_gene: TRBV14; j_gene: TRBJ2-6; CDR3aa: CASSHRREAGANVLTF
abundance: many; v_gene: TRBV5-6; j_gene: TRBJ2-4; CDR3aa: CASSLEGVNIQYF
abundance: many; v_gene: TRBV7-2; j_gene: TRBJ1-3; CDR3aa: CASSPVYSGNTIYF
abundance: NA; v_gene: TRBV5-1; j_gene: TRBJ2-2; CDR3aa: CASSYLGQGTHTGELFF
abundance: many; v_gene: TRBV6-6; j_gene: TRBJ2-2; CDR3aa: CAGTGVSGTGELFF
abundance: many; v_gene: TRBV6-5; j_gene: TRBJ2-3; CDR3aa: CASSWSDTQYF
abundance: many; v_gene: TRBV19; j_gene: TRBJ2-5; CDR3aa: CASTEGSIGRETQYF
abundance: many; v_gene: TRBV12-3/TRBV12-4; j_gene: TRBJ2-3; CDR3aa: CASRTGKRGSTDTQYF
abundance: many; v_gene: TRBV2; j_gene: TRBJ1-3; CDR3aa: CASSGGASGNTIYF
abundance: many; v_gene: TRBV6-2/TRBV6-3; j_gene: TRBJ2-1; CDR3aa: CASSSGGAPNEQFF
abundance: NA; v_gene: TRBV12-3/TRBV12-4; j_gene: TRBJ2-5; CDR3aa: CASSLLRQQETQYF
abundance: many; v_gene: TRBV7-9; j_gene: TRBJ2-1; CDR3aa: CASSFRQGVYNEQFF
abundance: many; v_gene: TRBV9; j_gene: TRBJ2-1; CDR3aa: CASSVAWDYYNEQFF
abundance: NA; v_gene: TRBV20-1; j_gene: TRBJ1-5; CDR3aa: CSARGRDRGFNQPQHF
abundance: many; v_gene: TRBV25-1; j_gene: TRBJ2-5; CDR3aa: CASSGAGQGGETQYF
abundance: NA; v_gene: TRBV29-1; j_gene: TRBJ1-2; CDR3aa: CSVGTGPNYGYTF
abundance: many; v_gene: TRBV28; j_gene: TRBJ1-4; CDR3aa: CASRPLGGGHSNEKLFF
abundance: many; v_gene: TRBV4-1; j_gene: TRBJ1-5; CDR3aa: CASSQDPSDRHNQPQHF
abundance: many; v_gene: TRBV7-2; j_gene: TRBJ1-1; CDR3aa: CASSLVLGEAFF
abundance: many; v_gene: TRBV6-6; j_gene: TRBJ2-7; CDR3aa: CASSYSILGPYEQYF
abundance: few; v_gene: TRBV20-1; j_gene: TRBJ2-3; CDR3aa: CSAPGTIRSTDTQYF
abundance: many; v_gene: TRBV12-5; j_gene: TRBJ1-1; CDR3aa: CASGLVLRNTEAFF
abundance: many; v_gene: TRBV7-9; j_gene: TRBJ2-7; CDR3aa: CASSLVGDSNYEQYF
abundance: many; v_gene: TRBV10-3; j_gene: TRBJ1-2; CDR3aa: CAISEGRAGYGYTF
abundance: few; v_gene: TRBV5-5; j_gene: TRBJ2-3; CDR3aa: CASSLVASGGTDTQYF
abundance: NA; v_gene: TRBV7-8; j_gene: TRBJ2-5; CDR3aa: CASSSLRVAQYF
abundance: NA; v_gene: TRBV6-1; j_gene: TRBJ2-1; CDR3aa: CASSHNRNEQFF
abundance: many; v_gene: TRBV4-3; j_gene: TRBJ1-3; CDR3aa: CASSQDPGTGNTIYF
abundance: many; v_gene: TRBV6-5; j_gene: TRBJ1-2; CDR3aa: CASSYDTAVSYTF